The next 32 T cell receptor beta chains were all read from a single sample in a study of spatial heterogeneity in lung cancer. Study results and limitations: Counts that tracked tumor mutation counts were those of expanded intratumoral alpha and beta TCRs.

Stated time point: sample taken at primary tumor resection. TCRdb re-analysed the 5' RACE reads in MiXCR, keeping a single row per CDR3 protein. The table has 5,500 to 8,000 distinct CDR3 sequences, about an eighth seen once. These receptors' antigens are unknown. The specimen comprised lung tumor tissue, sampled at surgery. The receptors originated from a male donor with early-stage non-small cell lung cancer.

The chain's CDR3 is CASTGGFYYEQYF. CDR3 DNA: TGTGCCAGTACCGGGGGTTTCTACTACGAGCAGTACTTC. J is TRBJ2-7 and V is TRBV28; weak D call: TRBD2 (6 bases). Germline values: CDR1 MDHEN, CDR2 SYDVKM. The CDR3 sequence is 13 residues long. V lost 9 bases, J lost 3 bases, and 15 bases lay in between.

This clonotype is medium-sized by share. The chain employs TRBV5-1 and TRBJ1-1; TRBD1 is a possible D gene (6 bases). CDR3 length: 14 amino acids. Trimming cost V 0 bases and J 1 base, with 7 bases left between them. CDR1 and CDR2 (germline): SGHRS, YFSETQ. The CDR3 DNA is TGCGCCAGCAGCTTGGACAGGGAGAACACTGAAGCTTTCTTT. The encoded protein is CASSLDRENTEAFF.

Ten or more counts support this clonotype. This chain joins TRBV25-1 and TRBJ2-2; tentatively, D is TRBD2 (7 bases). Germline CDR1 and CDR2: MGHDK and SYGVNS. Trimming removed 5 bases at V and 8 bases at J, with 18 bases between. The CDR3 covers 15 residues. The CDR3 loop reads CASSPGGTVIGELFF. In DNA, the CDR3 is TGTGCCAGCAGTCCGGGGGGCACAGTAATAGGGGAGCTGTTTTTT.

This clonotype is labeled medium-sized. The chain couples TRBV6-5 to TRBJ1-2; 8 bases are a match to TRBD1. Germline-derived CDR1 and CDR2 are MNHEY and SVGAGI. The CDR3 totals 13 residues. V was clipped by 6 bases and J by 3 bases; unmatched bases: 3. CDR3 residues: CASRPGQDYGYTF. The CDR3 DNA is TGTGCCAGCAGGCCGGGACAGGACTATGGCTACACCTTC.

The CDR3 region is CASSLGPQSLAFF. The CDR3 coding sequence is TGTGCCAGCAGCTTAGGCCCGCAAAGTCTTGCTTTCTTT. The chain employs TRBV7-6 and TRBJ1-1; D call uncertain. V lost 1 base and J 11 bases, leaving 14 bases between the germline ends. The V gene's germline CDR1 is SGHVS and CDR2 FNYEAQ. This CDR3 contains 13 residues. The variable domain in full, with the rest retrieved from reference TRBV7-6 and TRBJ1-1, is GAGVSQSPRYKVTKRGQDVALRCDPISGHVSLYWYRQALGQGPEFLTYFNYEAQQDKSGLPNDRFSAERPEGSISTLTIQRTEQRDSAMYRCASSLGPQSLAFFGQGTRLTVV.

This clonotype was recorded at least ten times. The chain is built from TRBV12-3 or TRBV12-4 and TRBJ2-1; TRBD1 agrees at 9 bases. The trim removed 5 bases at V and 7 bases at J, leaving 9 bases unmatched. The CDR3 contains 15 residues. The CDR3 DNA is TGTGCCAGCAGTCCCTCCGGGACAGGGAGGAATGAGCAGTTCTTC. It translates to CASSPSGTGRNEQFF.

The V gene is TRBV4-2, the J gene TRBJ2-1; D gene ambiguous. Trimming stripped 4 bases from V and 8 bases from J, with 15 bases between. Germline values: CDR1 LGHNA, CDR2 YNFKEQ. The CDR3 is 14 amino acids. CDR3 coding DNA: TGTGCCAGCAGCCCTCTGGGGATCGCGGATGAGCAGTTCTTC. Encoded protein: CASSPLGIADEQFF.

This clonotype was counted at least ten times. CDR3 in DNA: TGTGCCAGCTCACTACGTCCAACTAGCGGATCCACCTCCGAGCAGTACTTC. Its protein product is CASSLRPTSGSTSEQYF. V and J are TRBV18 and TRBJ2-7; 8 bases line up with TRBD2. After removal of 4 bases from V and 6 bases from J, the junction contained 17 bases not matched to a gene. The CDR3 contains 17 residues. Germline V gene data show CDR1 as KGHSH and CDR2 as LQKENI.

V is TRBV7-2 and J is TRBJ2-3; D uncertain. Looked up from germline, CDR1 is SGHTA and CDR2 is FQGNSA. V was cut by 5 bases and J by 7 bases, with 7 bases left in between. CDR3 length equals 11 residues. CDR3 protein: CASSRTNTQYF. CDR3 bases: TGTGCCAGCAGCCGAACTAATACGCAGTATTTT.

In its sample, this clonotype is medium-sized (0.01 to 0.1%). CDR3 in amino acids: CASSSPGVHTEAFF. As DNA, the CDR3 is TGTGCCAGCAGTTCCCCCGGGGTTCACACTGAAGCTTTCTTT. The chain combines TRBV12-3 or TRBV12-4 with TRBJ1-1; D ambiguous. The CDR3 runs to 14 residues. The V gene lost 4 bases and the J gene lost 3 bases, with 12 bases spanning the gap.

This clonotype was counted at least ten times. The chain is built from TRBV18 and TRBJ1-1; TRBD1 matches 7 bases. This CDR3 region has 14 residues. Germline values: CDR1 KGHSH, CDR2 LQKENI. Losses at the gene ends were 3 bases for V and 0 bases for J; bases not matched to a gene: 1. CDR3 sequence: CASSPQGVNTEAFF. CDR3 in DNA: TGTGCCAGCTCACCCCAGGGGGTGAACACTGAAGCTTTCTTT.

This clonotype is judged medium-sized. The chain joins TRBV7-9 to TRBJ2-1, with TRBD1 identical over 8 bases. V gave up 1 base and J gave up 5 bases; unmatched junction bases: 1. The CDR3 loop spans 14 amino acids. The germline V gene has CDR1 SEHNR and CDR2 FQNEAQ (reference sequence). CDR3 protein: CASSLEDRDNEQFF. In DNA form, the CDR3 reads TGTGCCAGCAGCTTAGAGGACAGGGACAATGAGCAGTTCTTC.

This clonotype was seen a few times. V usage is TRBV12-3 or TRBV12-4 and J usage is TRBJ2-5, with D possibly being TRBD1 (5 bases). This CDR3 is 13 amino acids long. V lost 6 bases and J 3 bases, leaving 11 bases between the germline ends. The CDR3 nucleotides are TGTGCCAGCAGCTTCGGACAAAAAGAGACCCAGTACTTC. It encodes CASSFGQKETQYF.

This clonotype was counted many times. The rearrangement uses TRBV29-1 and TRBJ2-3; D is unclear. Trimming took 3 bases from V and 1 from J, leaving 8 bases between them. This CDR3 contains 13 residues. Per the germline V gene, CDR1 is SQVTM and CDR2 is ANQGSEA. CDR3 in DNA: TGCAGCGTTGAGTGGCAGGGCACAGATACGCAGTATTTT. It codes for CSVEWQGTDTQYF.

By share, this clonotype ranks as medium-sized (0.01 to 0.1%). V is TRBV11-2 and J is TRBJ2-1, with 9 bases matching TRBD2. Germline V gives CDR1 SGHAT, CDR2 FQNNGV. With 2 bases clipped from V and 5 bases from J, the junction kept 7 bases outside the gene matches. The CDR3 is 16 residues long. The CDR3 spells CASSLFSGSGHNEQFF. The CDR3 bases are TGTGCCAGCAGCTTATTTAGCGGGAGTGGTCACAATGAGCAGTTCTTC. Variable domain in full (rest from reference TRBV11-2 and TRBJ2-1): EAGVAQSPRYKIIEKRQSVAFWCNPISGHATLYWYQQILGQGPKLLIQFQNNGVVDDSQLPKDRFSAERLKGVDSTLKIQPAKLEDSAVYLCASSLFSGSGHNEQFFGPGTRLTVL.

The rearrangement links TRBV6-6 to TRBJ2-3; D tentatively fits TRBD1 or TRBD2 (5 bases each). Germline assignment: CDR1 MNHNY and CDR2 SVGAGI (reference sequence). V was clipped by 6 bases and J by 1 base, with 14 bases between them. This CDR3 spans 15 amino acids. This chain's CDR3 is CASRNQGVGTDTQYF. CDR3 DNA sequence: TGTGCCAGCAGAAACCAGGGAGTCGGCACAGATACGCAGTATTTT.

By sample fraction, this clonotype is medium-sized. This chain links TRBV27 with TRBJ1-4; D remains ambiguous. The CDR3 is 15 amino acids. With 2 bases removed from V and 1 base from J, the gap between germline ends came to 8 bases. Germline V lookup: CDR1 MNHEY, CDR2 SMNVEV (reference sequence). The CDR3 is CASSLRRGTNEKLFF. DNA for the CDR3: TGTGCCAGCAGTTTAAGGAGAGGAACTAATGAAAAACTGTTTTTT. Full variable domain (missing parts from reference TRBV27 and TRBJ1-4): EAQVTQNPRYLITVTGKKLTVTCSQNMNHEYMSWYRQDPGLGLRQIYYSMNVEVTDKGDVPEGYKVSRKEKRNFPLILESPSPNQTSLYFCASSLRRGTNEKLFFGSGTQLSVL.

About this clonotype itself: A much larger clone differs by one base, so this may be a read error. Likely a read error: the CDR3 ends without its conserved phenylalanine or tryptophan. The V call is TRBV6-5, the J call TRBJ2-2, with D unresolved. Trimming cost V 6 bases and J 3 bases, with 14 bases left between them. Germline assignment: CDR1 MNHEY and CDR2 SVGAGI. The CDR3 runs 15 residues. CDR3 bases: TGTGCCAGCAGCGACCGGACGGCTTACACCGGGGAGCTGTTTTCT. This translates into CASSDRTAYTGELFS.

This clonotype was detected ten times or more. The V call is TRBV5-6, the J call TRBJ1-2, with 9 bases fitting TRBD1. After removal of 9 bases from V and 3 bases from J, the junction contained 15 bases not matched to a gene. There are 16 residues in the CDR3. Germline CDR1 and CDR2: SGHDT and YYEEEE. This chain's CDR3 is CATRAIGQGPYYGYTF. The CDR3 region has the DNA TGTGCCACCAGGGCTATCGGACAGGGGCCATACTATGGCTACACCTTC.

The V and J genes are TRBV7-2 and TRBJ1-1; D is undetermined. CDR3 length: 13 residues. Trimming removed 3 bases at V and 6 bases at J, with 11 bases between. Germline CDR1 SGHTA, CDR2 FQGNSA. CDR3: CASSFGLDAEAFF. The CDR3 nucleotides read TGTGCCAGCAGCTTCGGCCTTGACGCTGAAGCTTTCTTT.

This clonotype was counted ten times or more. V gene TRBV6-5 combines with J gene TRBJ2-2; 15 positions match TRBD2. The CDR3 is 15 residues long. Germline V gene lookup returns CDR1 MNHEY and CDR2 SVGAGI. J gave up 8 bases and V 6 bases, and 4 bases lay outside the gene matches. DNA for the CDR3: TGTGCCAGCAGCGGACTAGCGGGAGGGTTGGGGGAGCTGTTTTTT. Its translation: CASSGLAGGLGELFF.

This clonotype has only a few counts. This chain links TRBV3-1 with TRBJ1-6; 9 bases are shared with TRBD1. Germline CDR1 reads LGHDT; CDR2 reads YNNKEL (reference sequence). The trim removed 3 bases at V and 7 bases at J, leaving 4 bases unmatched. This CDR3 spans 15 amino acids. CDR3 sequence (DNA): TGTGCCAGCAGCCAGGACAGGGGATTCAATTCACCCCTCCACTTT. This codes for CASSQDRGFNSPLHF.

This rearrangement joins TRBV2 to TRBJ1-2; D is possibly TRBD1 (5 bases). V was shortened by 3 bases and J by 3 bases, with 23 bases between the two germline ends. The length of the CDR3 is 18 residues. CDR1 SNHLY and CDR2 FYNNEI come from the germline V gene. CDR3: CASSDKTHGTHGHYGYTF. CDR3 in DNA: TGTGCCAGCAGTGATAAAACCCACGGGACTCACGGTCACTATGGCTACACCTTC.

This clonotype was counted between two and nine times. V is TRBV10-3 and J is TRBJ1-4; 10 bases agree with TRBD1. Unmatched junction bases numbered 6, after V lost 5 bases and J lost 9 bases. Germline V gene lookup returns CDR1 ENHRY and CDR2 SYGVKD. The CDR3 sequence is 14 residues long. CDR3 amino acids: CAISPGTGEKKLFF. CDR3 nucleotide sequence: TGTGCCATCAGTCCCGGGACAGGGGAGAAAAAACTGTTTTTT.

The chain carries TRBV29-1 and TRBJ2-2; D is possibly TRBD2 (5 bases). The CDR3 totals 12 residues. The germline gives CDR1 SQVTM, CDR2 ANQGSEA. V was trimmed by 7 bases and J by 5 bases, leaving 11 bases between them. CDR3 DNA sequence: TGCAGCGCCCGAGGGTTAACCGGGGAGCTGTTTTTT. Residues: CSARGLTGELFF.

This clonotype has a count of ten or more. The chain couples TRBV10-1 to TRBJ2-1, with TRBD2 matching over 9 bases. Germline CDR1 reads WNHNN; CDR2 reads SYGVQD (reference sequence). J gave up 9 bases and V 6 bases, and 9 bases lay outside the gene matches. This CDR3 contains 14 residues. CDR3 amino acids: CASSQLAGDTEQFF. The CDR3 DNA reads TGCGCCAGCAGCCAATTAGCGGGAGATACTGAGCAGTTCTTC.

This clonotype is termed medium-sized. The genes are TRBV20-1 and TRBJ2-3; D call uncertain. CDR1 and CDR2 (germline): DFQATT, SNEGSKA (reference sequence). The CDR3 runs 15 residues. V was clipped by 0 bases and J by 0 bases, with 10 bases between them. CDR3 bases: TGCAGTGCTAGAGATCTTAGGAATAGCACAGATACGCAGTATTTT. Translated, it gives CSARDLRNSTDTQYF.

This clonotype is medium-sized (0.01 to 0.1%) in the sample. The chain is built from TRBV10-3 and TRBJ1-2; no reliable D call. CDR1 is ENHRY, CDR2 SYGVKD, per germline. CDR3 length equals 14 residues. V gave up 7 bases and J gave up 3 bases, with 15 bases separating them. CDR3 amino acids: CAIKGQDLDYGYTF. DNA of the CDR3: TGTGCCATCAAAGGGCAGGATCTCGACTATGGCTACACCTTC.

The gene calls are TRBV10-3 and TRBJ1-2, with TRBD1 as a possible D gene (5 bases). The CDR3 has 14 residues. Trimming left V 10 bases short and J 3 bases short, with 18 bases between. CDR1 is ENHRY, CDR2 SYGVKD, per germline. The CDR3 loop reads CATAIGQHDYGYTF. CDR3 nucleotide sequence: TGTGCCACCGCCATCGGACAACATGACTATGGCTACACCTTC.

In this sample, this clonotype turned up a few times. The rearrangement uses TRBV12-3 or TRBV12-4 and TRBJ2-1; a possible D gene is TRBD2 (6 bases). Between the trimmed V and J ends, which lost 5 bases and 15 bases, there was a span of 14 bases. CDR3 length equals 11 residues. The CDR3 nucleotides are TGTGCCAGCAGTGTTATGGGGGGTCTGTTCTTC. This sequence encodes CASSVMGGLFF.

At least ten counts were recorded for this clonotype. V is TRBV11-1 and J is TRBJ2-1; TRBD2 aligns across 11 bases. Trimming cost V 1 base and J 6 bases; bases outside gene matches: 8. There are 17 residues in the CDR3. Germline CDR1 and CDR2: SGHAT and FQDESV (reference sequence). CDR3 region: CASSLELLAGVGNEQFF. The CDR3 DNA reads TGTGCCAGCAGCTTAGAGCTACTAGCGGGGGTTGGCAATGAGCAGTTCTTC.

This clonotype has a count of ten or more. This chain connects TRBV19 to TRBJ2-2; 7 nucleotides align to TRBD1. The CDR3 runs to 15 residues. The junction had 8 bases not matched to a gene; V was cut back by 5 bases and J by 5 bases. Per germline, CDR1 LNHDA and CDR2 SQIVND (reference sequence). The DNA for the CDR3 is TGTGCCAGTAGTCACAGGGGCCCAGGGACCGGGGAGCTGTTTTTT. This codes for CASSHRGPGTGELFF.